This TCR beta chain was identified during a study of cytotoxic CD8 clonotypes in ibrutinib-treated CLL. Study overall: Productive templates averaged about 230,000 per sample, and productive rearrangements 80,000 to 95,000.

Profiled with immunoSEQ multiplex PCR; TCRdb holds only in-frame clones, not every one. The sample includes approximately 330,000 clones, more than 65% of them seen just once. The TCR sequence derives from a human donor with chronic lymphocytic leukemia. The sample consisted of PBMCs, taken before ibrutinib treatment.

This chain's CDR3 is CASSDYGDGYTF. In nucleotides, the CDR3 is TGTGCCAGCAGCGACTACGGGGATGGCTACACCTTC. The rearrangement uses TRBV4-2 and TRBJ1-2; D remains ambiguous. This CDR3 comprises 12 residues. CDR1 LGHNA and CDR2 YNFKEQ come from the germline V gene. V lost 5 bases, J lost 6 bases, and 10 bases lay in between.